A selection of T cell receptor beta chains follows, all from one sample in a study of blood T cell repertoires in COVID-19. Only in-frame clones appear in the TCRdb table, and some are missing; sequencing was by immunoSEQ multiplex PCR. The sample consists of approximately 330,000 clones, about 90% of them appearing once. Sequencing input: peripheral blood. The origin of the receptors is a woman aged 40 to 50 with COVID-19, enrolled during active disease. CDR3s include the opening cysteine and the closing phenylalanine or tryptophan. D genes are given only for firm matches.

length | J | D | V | CDR3 | DNA
15 | TRBJ2-2 | - | TRBV2 | CASREPFANTGELFF | TGTGCCAGCAGGGAGCCGTTCGCGAACACCGGGGAGCTGTTTTTT
15 | TRBJ2-2 | TRBD1 | TRBV5-1 | CASSLTGGYTGELFF | TGCGCCAGCAGCTTAACAGGGGGGTACACCGGGGAGCTGTTTTTT
13 | TRBJ2-1 | - | TRBV7-3 | CASSPSGYEGRFF | TGTGCCAGCAGCCCCTCGGGTTATGAAGGGAGGTTCTTC
15 | TRBJ1-3 | TRBD1 | TRBV9 | CASSPGQGGGNTIYF | TGTGCCAGCAGCCCCGGACAGGGGGGTGGAAACACCATATATTTT
13 | TRBJ1-4 | - | TRBV27 | CASRGDNREKLFF | TGTGCCAGCAGGGGGGACAACCGGGAAAAACTGTTTTTT
14 | TRBJ1-4 | - | TRBV7-9 | CASSPGTGNEKLFF | TGTGCCAGCAGCCCCGGGACTGGGAATGAAAAACTGTTTTTT
12 | TRBJ1-1 | - | TRBV18 | CASSPKTVEAFF | TGTGCCAGCTCACCAAAAACGGTTGAAGCTTTCTTT
14 | TRBJ2-5 | TRBD1 | TRBV5-1 | CASSSGQGQETQYF | TGCGCCAGCAGCAGTGGACAGGGGCAAGAGACCCAGTACTTC
15 | TRBJ1-5 | - | TRBV3-1/TRBV3-2 | CASSQFGGLRQPQHF | TGTGCCAGCAGCCAATTCGGGGGGCTTCGGCAGCCCCAGCATTTT
15 | TRBJ1-1 | - | TRBV28 | CASSPRGTWDTEAFF | TGTGCCAGCAGTCCCAGGGGCACCTGGGACACTGAAGCTTTCTTT
14 | TRBJ1-2 | - | TRBV6-2/TRBV6-3 | CASSPSERIYGYTF | TGTGCCAGCAGTCCATCGGAGAGGATCTATGGCTACACCTTC
13 | TRBJ1-2 | - | TRBV6-5 | CASRPEETYGYTF | TGTGCCAGCAGGCCCGAGGAGACCTATGGCTACACCTTC
16 | TRBJ1-3 | TRBD1 | TRBV9 | CASSPDRGPPGNTIYF | TGTGCCAGCAGCCCAGACAGGGGTCCCCCTGGAAACACCATATATTTT